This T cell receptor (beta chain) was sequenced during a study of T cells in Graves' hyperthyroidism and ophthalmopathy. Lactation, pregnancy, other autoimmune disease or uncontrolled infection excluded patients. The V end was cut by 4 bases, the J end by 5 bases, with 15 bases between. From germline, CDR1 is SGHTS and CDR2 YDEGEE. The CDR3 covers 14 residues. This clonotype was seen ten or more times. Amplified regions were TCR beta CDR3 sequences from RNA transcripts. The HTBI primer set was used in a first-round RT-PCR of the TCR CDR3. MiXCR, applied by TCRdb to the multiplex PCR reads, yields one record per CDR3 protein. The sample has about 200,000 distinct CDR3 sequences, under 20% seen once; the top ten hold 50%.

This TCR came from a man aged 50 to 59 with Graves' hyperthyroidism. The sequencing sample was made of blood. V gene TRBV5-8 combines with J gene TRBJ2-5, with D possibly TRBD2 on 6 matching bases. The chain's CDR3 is CASSQGGVPETQYF. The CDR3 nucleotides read TGTGCCAGCAGCCAAGGCGGGGTTCCCGAGACCCAGTACTTC.